This TCR beta chain was identified in a study of cytomegalovirus exposure and HLA in healthy donors. A multiplex PCR was run with 60 Vbeta primers and 13 Jbeta primers. Assay: immunoSEQ multiplex PCR; the TCRdb copy retains only in-frame clones and omits some. The table lists roughly 190,000 clones, around 84% of them singletons, with 1.5% to 2% in the top ten. V was clipped by 4 bases and J by 3 bases, with 13 bases between them. CDR3 length: 14 amino acids. The germline CDR1 and CDR2 sequences are SGHTA and FQGNSA. The source material was PBMCs. The chain carries TRBV7-2 and TRBJ2-7; D call uncertain. This sequence originates from a woman younger than 30 in good health and CMV-seronegative. CDR3 sequence reads: CASSSSPAFYEQYF. CDR3 coding DNA: TGTGCCAGCAGCTCTAGTCCAGCGTTCTACGAGCAGTACTTC.